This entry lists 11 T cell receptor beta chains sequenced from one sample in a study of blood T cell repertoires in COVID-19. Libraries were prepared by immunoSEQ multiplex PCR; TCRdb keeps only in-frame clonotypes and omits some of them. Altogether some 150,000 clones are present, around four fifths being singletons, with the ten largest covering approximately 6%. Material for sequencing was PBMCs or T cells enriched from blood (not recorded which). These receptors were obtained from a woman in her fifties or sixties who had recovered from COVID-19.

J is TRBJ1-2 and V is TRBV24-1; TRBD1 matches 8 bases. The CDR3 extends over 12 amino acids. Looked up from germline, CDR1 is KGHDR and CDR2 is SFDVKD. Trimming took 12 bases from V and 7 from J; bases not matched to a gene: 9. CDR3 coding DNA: TGTGCCGCGCAGACAGGGGCTTCTGGCTACACCTTC. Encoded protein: CAAQTGASGYTF.

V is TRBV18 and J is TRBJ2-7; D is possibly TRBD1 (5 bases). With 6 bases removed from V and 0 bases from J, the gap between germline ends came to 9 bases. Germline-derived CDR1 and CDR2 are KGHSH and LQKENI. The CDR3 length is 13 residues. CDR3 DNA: TGTGCCAGCTCCCCGACAGACTCCTACGAGCAGTACTTC. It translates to CASSPTDSYEQYF. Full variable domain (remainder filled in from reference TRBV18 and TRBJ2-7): NAGVMQNPRHLVRRRGQEARLRCSPMKGHSHVYWYRQLPEEGLKFMVYLQKENIIDESGMPKERFSAEFPKEGPSILRIQQVVRGDSAAYFCASSPTDSYEQYFGPGTRLTVT.

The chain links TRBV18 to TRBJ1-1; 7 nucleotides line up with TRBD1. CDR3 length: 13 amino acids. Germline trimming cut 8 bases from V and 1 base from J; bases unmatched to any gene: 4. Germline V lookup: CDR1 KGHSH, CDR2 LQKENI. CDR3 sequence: CASEGGRNTEAFF. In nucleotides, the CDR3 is TGTGCCAGCGAAGGGGGCAGGAACACTGAAGCTTTCTTT.

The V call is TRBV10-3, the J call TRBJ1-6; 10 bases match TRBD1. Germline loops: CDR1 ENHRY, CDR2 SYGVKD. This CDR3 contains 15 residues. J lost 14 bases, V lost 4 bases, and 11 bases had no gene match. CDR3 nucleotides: TGTGCCATCAGTGGGACAGGGGGAAACTTACCTGCCCTCCACTTT. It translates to CAISGTGGNLPALHF.

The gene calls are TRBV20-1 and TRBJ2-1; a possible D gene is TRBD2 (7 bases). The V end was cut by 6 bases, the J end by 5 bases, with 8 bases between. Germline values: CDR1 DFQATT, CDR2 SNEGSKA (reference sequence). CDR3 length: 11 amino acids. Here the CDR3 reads CSAGGHNEQFF. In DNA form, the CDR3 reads TGCAGTGCGGGGGGGCACAATGAGCAGTTCTTC.

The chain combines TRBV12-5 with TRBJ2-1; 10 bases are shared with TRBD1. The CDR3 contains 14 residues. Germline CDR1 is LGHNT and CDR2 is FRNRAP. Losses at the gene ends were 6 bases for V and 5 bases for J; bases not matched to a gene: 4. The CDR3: CASGTGGTHNEQFF. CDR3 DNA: TGTGCTAGTGGGACAGGGGGCACACACAATGAGCAGTTCTTC.

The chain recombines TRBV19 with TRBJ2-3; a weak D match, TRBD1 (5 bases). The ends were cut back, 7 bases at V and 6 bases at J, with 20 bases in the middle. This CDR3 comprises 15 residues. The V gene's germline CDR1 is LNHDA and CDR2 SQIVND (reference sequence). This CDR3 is CASKGAPPLRDTQYF. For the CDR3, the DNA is TGTGCCAGTAAAGGGGCCCCACCTCTTAGGGATACGCAGTATTTT. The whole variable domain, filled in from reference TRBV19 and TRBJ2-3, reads DGGITQSPKYLFRKEGQNVTLSCEQNLNHDAMYWYRQDPGQGLRLIYYSQIVNDFQKGDIAEGYSVSREKKESFPLTVTSAQKNPTAFYLCASKGAPPLRDTQYFGPGTRLTVL.

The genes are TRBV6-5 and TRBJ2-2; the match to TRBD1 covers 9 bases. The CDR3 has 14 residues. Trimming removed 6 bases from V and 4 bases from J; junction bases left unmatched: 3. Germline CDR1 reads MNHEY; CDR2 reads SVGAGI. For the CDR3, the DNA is TGTGCCAGCAGGCGGGACAGGGCCACCGGGGAGCTGTTTTTT. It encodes CASRRDRATGELFF.

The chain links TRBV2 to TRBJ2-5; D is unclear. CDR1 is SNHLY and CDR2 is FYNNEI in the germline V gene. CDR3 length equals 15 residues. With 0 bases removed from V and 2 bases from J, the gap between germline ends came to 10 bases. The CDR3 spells CASSEARPLQETQYF. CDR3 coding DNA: TGTGCCAGCAGTGAAGCGCGGCCGCTGCAAGAGACCCAGTACTTC. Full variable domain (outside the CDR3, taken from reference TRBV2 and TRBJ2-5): EPEVTQTPSHQVTQMGQEVILRCVPISNHLYFYWYRQILGQKVEFLVSFYNNEISEKSEIFDDQFSVERPDGSNFTLKIRSTKLEDSAMYFCASSEARPLQETQYFGPGTRLLVL.

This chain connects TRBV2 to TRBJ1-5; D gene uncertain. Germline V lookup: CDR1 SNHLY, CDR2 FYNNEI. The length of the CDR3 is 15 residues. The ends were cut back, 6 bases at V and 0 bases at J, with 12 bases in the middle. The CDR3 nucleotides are TGTGCCAGCAGCACCCCCCAGATTAGCAATCAGCCCCAGCATTTT. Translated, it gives CASSTPQISNQPQHF.

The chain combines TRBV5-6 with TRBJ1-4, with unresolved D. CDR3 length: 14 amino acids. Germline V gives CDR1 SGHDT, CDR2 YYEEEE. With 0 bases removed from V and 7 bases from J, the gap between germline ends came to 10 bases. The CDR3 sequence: CASSLVSTAEKLFF. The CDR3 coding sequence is TGTGCCAGCAGCTTGGTTTCCACAGCTGAAAAACTGTTTTTT.